This T cell receptor (beta chain) was sequenced in a study of CXCR4 blockade with PD-1 therapy in pancreatic cancer. Broader study findings: Convergent selection by common tumor antigens was suggested by nucleotide rearrangement counts. Intratumoral clonality (mean roughly 0.14) exceeded healthy blood (about 0.05) but did not track survival. Only TCRbeta chains were sequenced here.

Trimming took 8 bases from V and 5 from J, leaving 9 bases between them. Germline assignment: CDR1 MDHEN and CDR2 SYDVKM. The CDR3 is 12 amino acids. Comment on this clone: What it binds is not known.

Clones were read by immunoSEQ multiplex PCR, and TCRdb kept only the in-frame ones, dropping some. The table includes just over 8,000 clones, roughly 50% detected once. This clonotype was sampled from a human donor with pancreatic ductal adenocarcinoma. The sample was tumor tissue. The chain links TRBV28 to TRBJ2-2; D remains unclear. Written as DNA, the CDR3 is TGTGCCAGCCATAGGGCAACCGGGGAGCTGTTTTTT. This gives the protein CASHRATGELFF.